Sequencing of this T cell receptor beta chain was carried out in a study of cytomegalovirus exposure and HLA in healthy donors. Study-level points and caveats: TCR beta V segments were, for the most part, productive about 87% or about 30% of the time in an earlier analysis. It was reported that TCR beta sequences correctly inferred the HLA-A and HLA-B alleles for most subjects. Later analysis found that TCR beta chains associated with HLA were more clonally expanded than other, equally common chains. According to a later analysis, donors in an Asian-associated ancestry cluster reportedly had fewer N-insertions than the approximately 620-donor mean.

This CDR3 is 14 amino acids long. The ends lost 0 bases at V and 5 bases at J; junction bases unmatched: 3. Per the germline V gene, CDR1 is KGHSH and CDR2 is LQKENI. The PCR was carried out with 60 Vbeta primers and 13 Jbeta primers. Sequencing used immunoSEQ multiplex PCR; TCRdb keeps in-frame clones, though not all of them. This sample has about 150,000 clones; 82% occur once, and the top ten carry 5.5% to 8.5%. Comment on this clone: Its antigen is still unknown.

This clonotype was sampled from a woman between 50 and 59 years old in good health and CMV-seropositive. Sequencing used PBMCs. The genes are TRBV18 and TRBJ1-1; 7 bases match TRBD1. CDR3 amino acids: CASSPPDRETEAFF. CDR3 in DNA: TGTGCCAGCTCACCACCTGACAGGGAAACTGAAGCTTTCTTT.